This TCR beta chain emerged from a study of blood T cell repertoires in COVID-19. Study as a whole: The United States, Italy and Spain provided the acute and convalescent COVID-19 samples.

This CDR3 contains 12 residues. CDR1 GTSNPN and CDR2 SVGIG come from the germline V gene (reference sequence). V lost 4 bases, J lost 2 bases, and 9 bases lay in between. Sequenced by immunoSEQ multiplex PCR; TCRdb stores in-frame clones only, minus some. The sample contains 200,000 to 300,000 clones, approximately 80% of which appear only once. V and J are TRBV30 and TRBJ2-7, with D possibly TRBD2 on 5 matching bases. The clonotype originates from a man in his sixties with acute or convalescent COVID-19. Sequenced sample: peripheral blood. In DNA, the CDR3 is TGTGCCTGGAATTCCGGGACCTACGAGCAGTACTTC. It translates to CAWNSGTYEQYF. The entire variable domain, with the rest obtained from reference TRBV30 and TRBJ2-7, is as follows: SQTIHQWPATLVQPVGSPLSLECTVEGTSNPNLYWYRQAAGRGLQLLFYSVGIGQISSEVPQNLSASRPQDRQFILSSKKLLLSDSGFYLCAWNSGTYEQYFGPGTRLTVT.